This T cell receptor beta chain was documented in a study of blood T cell repertoires in COVID-19. At the level of the study: Spain, Italy and the United States supplied samples that represented acute and convalescent COVID-19. The analysed material was cDNA or gDNA that came from T cells, B-cell-depleted T cells, or PBMCs.

Authors' methods: Scientists estimated how many nucleated cells there were by amplifying reference gene primers. The table came from immunoSEQ multiplex PCR; TCRdb's copy has only in-frame clones and leaves some out. That table is the source of V, J and clone size, and D and trimming were worked out from the DNA. The sample contains some 82,000 clones, 90% to 95% of which appear only once. The V gene's germline CDR1 is SNHLY and CDR2 FYNNEI. Trimming took 1 base from V and 5 from J; bases not matched to a gene: 7. The CDR3 sequence is 15 residues long. The sample was peripheral blood. This TCR came from a woman between 45 and 60 years old in a cohort sampled during active COVID-19. This chain joins TRBV2 and TRBJ1-2; 7 nucleotides align to TRBD1. DNA of the CDR3: TGTGCCAGCAGTGAAGGGGGGACAGATCCGTATGGCTACACCTTC. This translates into CASSEGGTDPYGYTF.